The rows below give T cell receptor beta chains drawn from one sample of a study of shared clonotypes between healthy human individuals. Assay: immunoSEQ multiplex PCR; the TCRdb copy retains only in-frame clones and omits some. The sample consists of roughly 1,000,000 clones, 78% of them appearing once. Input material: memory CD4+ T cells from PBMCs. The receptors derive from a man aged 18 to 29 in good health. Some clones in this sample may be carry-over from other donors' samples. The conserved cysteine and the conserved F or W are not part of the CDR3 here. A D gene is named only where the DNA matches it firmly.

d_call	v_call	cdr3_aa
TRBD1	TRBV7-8	ASSPDRARTGELF
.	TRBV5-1	ASSLVPQSNTGELF
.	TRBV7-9	ASSTGQHERY
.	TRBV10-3	AIGVGDGVQETQY
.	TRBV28	ASSSPVLAQGFGY
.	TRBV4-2	ASSQDFRGLAEAF
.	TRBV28	ASSLEGFYEQY
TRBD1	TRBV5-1	ASSDTYDRVTDTQY
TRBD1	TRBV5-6	ASSFGTGGGLQQY
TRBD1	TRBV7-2	ASSPDRVYYEQY
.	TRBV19	ASTNPGSSYEQY
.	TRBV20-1	SPTRNEQY
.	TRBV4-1	ASSQVEVSPGANVLT
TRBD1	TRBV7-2	ASSSYRGYTEAF
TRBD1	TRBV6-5	ASSPDRGGKETQY
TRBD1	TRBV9	ASSVGPGALQGTIY
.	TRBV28	ASSLLNRVGQPQH
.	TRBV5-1	ASSLAYPGTDTQY
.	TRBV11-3	ASSQGTRNEQF
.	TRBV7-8	ASSLVRAEGEKLF